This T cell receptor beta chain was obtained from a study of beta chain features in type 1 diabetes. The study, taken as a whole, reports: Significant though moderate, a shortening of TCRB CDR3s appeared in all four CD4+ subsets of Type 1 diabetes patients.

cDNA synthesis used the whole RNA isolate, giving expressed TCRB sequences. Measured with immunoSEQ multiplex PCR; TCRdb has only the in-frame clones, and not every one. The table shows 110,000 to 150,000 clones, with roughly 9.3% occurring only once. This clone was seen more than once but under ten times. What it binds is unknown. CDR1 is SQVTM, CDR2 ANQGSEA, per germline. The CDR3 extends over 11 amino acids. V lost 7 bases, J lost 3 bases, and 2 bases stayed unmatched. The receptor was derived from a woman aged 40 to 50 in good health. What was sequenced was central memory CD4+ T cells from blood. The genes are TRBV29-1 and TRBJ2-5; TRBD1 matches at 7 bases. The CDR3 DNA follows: TGCAGCGCCGGGACAGAAGAGACCCAGTACTTC. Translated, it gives CSAGTEETQYF.